Each of the 8 T cell receptor beta chains below was sequenced from the same sample in a study of T cell repertoires in cytomegalovirus infection. Each CDR3 protein is one row after TCRdb ran MiXCR on the reads. Of about 740,000 distinct CDR3 sequences listed, about 33% are singletons. For these TCRs, the target antigens are not known. This specimen consisted of cultured PBMCs, obtained from culture after CMV antigen stimulation. The origin of the receptors is a human donor in good health (CMV status not recorded). Some clones in this sample may be carry-over from other donors' samples.

The chain uses TRBV7-9 and TRBJ2-3; D ambiguous. There are 13 residues in the CDR3. Germline CDR1 SEHNR, CDR2 FQNEAQ (reference sequence). Trimming left V 10 bases short and J 2 bases short, with 13 bases between. The CDR3 DNA is TGTGCCACCACGGGTCCACCCACAGATACGCAGTATTTT. This codes for CATTGPPTDTQYF. Full variable domain (outside the CDR3, taken from reference TRBV7-9 and TRBJ2-3): DTGVSQNPRHKITKRGQNVTFRCDPISEHNRLYWYRQTLGQGPEFLTYFQNEAQLEKSRLLSDRFSAERPKGSFSTLEIQRTEQGDSAMYLCATTGPPTDTQYFGPGTRLTVL.

This clonotype was recorded a few times. The chain uses TRBV28 and TRBJ2-1; unclear D gene. CDR1 MDHEN and CDR2 SYDVKM come from the germline V gene. The CDR3 covers 15 residues. V shed 7 bases and J shed 1 base, with 14 bases lying between them. CDR3 in DNA: TGTGCCAGCACCTCCCTTAAGGGATCCTACAATGAGCAGTTCTTC. Amino acids: CASTSLKGSYNEQFF.

The chain is built from TRBV11-2 and TRBJ2-1, with D perhaps assigned TRBD1 or TRBD2 (6 bases each). The CDR3 has 15 residues. Germline CDR1 and CDR2: SGHAT and FQNNGV. The V end was cut by 4 bases, the J end by 9 bases, with 19 bases between. Written as DNA, the CDR3 is TGTGCCAGCAGCTCCCCTAGGGGGGCGTGGCCTGAGCAGTTCTTC. It codes for CASSSPRGAWPEQFF.

The rearrangement joins TRBV7-2 to TRBJ2-3; D remains ambiguous. This CDR3 is built from 17 residues. CDR1 is SGHTA and CDR2 is FQGNSA in the germline V gene. The V end was cut by 5 bases, the J end by 2 bases, with 20 bases between. Here the CDR3 reads CASSPRAIYPNTDTQYF. The CDR3 coding sequence is TGTGCCAGCAGCCCAAGGGCGATCTACCCGAACACAGATACGCAGTATTTT.

The chain uses TRBV6-6 and TRBJ2-7, with 7 positions matching TRBD1. The CDR3 runs 16 residues. The germline V gene has CDR1 MNHNY and CDR2 SVGAGI (reference sequence). J was trimmed by 1 base and V by 2 bases; bases with no gene match: 8. CDR3 in amino acids: CASSYPRGQESYEQYF. The CDR3 bases are TGTGCCAGCAGTTACCCTAGAGGACAGGAGTCCTACGAGCAGTACTTC.

This clonotype was found many times. The V call is TRBV7-2, the J call TRBJ2-7, with 7 bases identical to TRBD1. This CDR3 spans 13 amino acids. V gave up 6 bases and J gave up 2 bases; unmatched junction bases: 4. CDR1 and CDR2 from the germline V gene are SGHTA and FQGNSA. The CDR3 nucleotides read TGTGCCAGCAGTTCCCAGGGGGCCTACGAGCAGTACTTC. Translating gives CASSSQGAYEQYF. Together with reference TRBV7-2 and TRBJ2-7, the CDR3 gives the full variable domain: GAGVSQSPSNKVTEKGKDVELRCDPISGHTALYWYRQSLGQGLEFLIYFQGNSAPDKSGLPSDRFSAERTGGSVSTLTIQRTQQEDSAVYLCASSSQGAYEQYFGPGTRLTVT.

V is TRBV20-1 and J is TRBJ2-5; maybe TRBD1 (5 bases). The CDR3 is made up of 13 amino acids. V was shortened by 5 bases and J by 1 base, with 11 bases between the two germline ends. Germline V gene sequence: CDR1 DFQATT, CDR2 SNEGSKA (reference sequence). As DNA, the CDR3 is TGCAGTGCTGCCCGACAGATCCAAGAGACCCAGTACTTC. This gives the protein CSAARQIQETQYF.

The chain couples TRBV19 to TRBJ1-6; D is unclear. The CDR3 consists of 14 residues. Germline lookup yields CDR1 LNHDA and CDR2 SQIVND (reference sequence). The V end was cut by 0 bases, the J end by 13 bases, with 13 bases between. CDR3 nucleotides: TGTGCCAGTAGTATAGACGCCATCTCGGGGCCCCTCCACTTT. Translating it yields CASSIDAISGPLHF.